The text below deals with one T cell receptor beta chain. How the authors handled the data: Amplification with reference gene primers provided the estimates of nucleated cell counts. TCRdb's copy holds only in-frame clones and misses some; the assay was immunoSEQ multiplex PCR. D and trimming were read from the DNA, whereas the V and J calls and clone size are those reported in that table. The sample has some 100,000 clones, about 90% seen once. This entry is derived from a study of blood T cell repertoires in COVID-19. Whole-study context: T cells, B-cell-depleted T cells, or PBMCs provided the cDNA or gDNA that served as material.

J gave up 0 bases and V 3 bases, and 15 bases lay outside the gene matches. This CDR3 spans 20 amino acids. From germline, CDR1 is SGHRS and CDR2 YFSETQ. The sample was peripheral blood. V is TRBV5-1 and J is TRBJ2-2; 9 nucleotides align to TRBD2. This clonotype was sampled from a human donor in a cohort sampled during active COVID-19. The CDR3: CASSSTTPPRLAANTGELFF. CDR3 DNA sequence: TGCGCCAGCAGCTCGACAACCCCCCCGCGACTAGCGGCGAACACCGGGGAGCTGTTTTTT.